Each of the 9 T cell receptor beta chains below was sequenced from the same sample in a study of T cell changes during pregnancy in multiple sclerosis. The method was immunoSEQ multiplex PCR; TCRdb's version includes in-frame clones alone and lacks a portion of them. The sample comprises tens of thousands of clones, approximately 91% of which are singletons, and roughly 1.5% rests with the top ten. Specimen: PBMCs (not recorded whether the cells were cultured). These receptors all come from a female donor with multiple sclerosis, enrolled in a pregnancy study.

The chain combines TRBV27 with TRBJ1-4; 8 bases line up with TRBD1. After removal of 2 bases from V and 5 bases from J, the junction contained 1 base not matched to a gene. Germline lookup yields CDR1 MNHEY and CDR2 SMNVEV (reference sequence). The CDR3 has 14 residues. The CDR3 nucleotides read TGTGCCAGCAGTTTACAGGGGGCGAATGAAAAACTGTTTTTT. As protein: CASSLQGANEKLFF. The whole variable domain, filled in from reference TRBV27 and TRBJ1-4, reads EAQVTQNPRYLITVTGKKLTVTCSQNMNHEYMSWYRQDPGLGLRQIYYSMNVEVTDKGDVPEGYKVSRKEKRNFPLILESPSPNQTSLYFCASSLQGANEKLFFGSGTQLSVL.

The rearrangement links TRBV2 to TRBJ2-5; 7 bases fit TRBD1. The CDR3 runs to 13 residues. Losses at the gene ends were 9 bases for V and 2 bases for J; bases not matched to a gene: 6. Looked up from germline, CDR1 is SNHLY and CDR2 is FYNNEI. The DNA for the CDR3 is TGTGCCAGTAGGGCAGGGGGTCAAGAGACCCAGTACTTC. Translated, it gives CASRAGGQETQYF.

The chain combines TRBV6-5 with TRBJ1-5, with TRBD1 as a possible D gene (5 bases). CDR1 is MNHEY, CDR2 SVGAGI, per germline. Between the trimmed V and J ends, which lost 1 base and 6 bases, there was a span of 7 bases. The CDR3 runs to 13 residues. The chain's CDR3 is CASSYLGGQPQHF. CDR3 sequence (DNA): TGTGCCAGCAGTTACTTGGGGGGTCAGCCCCAGCATTTT.

The CDR3 region has the DNA TGTGCCAGCAGCTTACCTGCTAGCGGCAATGAGCAGTTCTTC. Amino acid sequence: CASSLPASGNEQFF. J is TRBJ2-1 and V is TRBV7-8; 7 nucleotides match TRBD2. Germline assignment: CDR1 SGHVS and CDR2 FQNEAQ. The CDR3 covers 14 residues. V was clipped by 2 bases and J by 6 bases; unmatched bases: 4.

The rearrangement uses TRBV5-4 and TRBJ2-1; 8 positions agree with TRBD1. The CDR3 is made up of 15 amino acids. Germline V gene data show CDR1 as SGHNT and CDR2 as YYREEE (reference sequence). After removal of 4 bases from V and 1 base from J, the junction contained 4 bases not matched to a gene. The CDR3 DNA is TGTGCCAGCAGCCAGGGGGCAGGGTCCTACAATGAGCAGTTCTTC. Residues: CASSQGAGSYNEQFF.

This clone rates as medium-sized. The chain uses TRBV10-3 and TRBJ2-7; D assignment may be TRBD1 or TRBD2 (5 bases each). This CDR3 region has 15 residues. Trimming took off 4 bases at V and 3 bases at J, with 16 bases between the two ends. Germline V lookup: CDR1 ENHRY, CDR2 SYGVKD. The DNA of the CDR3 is TGTGCCATCAGTGCGGGGCCCTGGGCCATCTACGAGCAGTACTTC. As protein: CAISAGPWAIYEQYF.

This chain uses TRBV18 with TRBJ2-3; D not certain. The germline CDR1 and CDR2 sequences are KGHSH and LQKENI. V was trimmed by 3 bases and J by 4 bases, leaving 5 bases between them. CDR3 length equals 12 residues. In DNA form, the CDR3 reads TGTGCCAGCTCACCCGGCGCAGATACGCAGTATTTT. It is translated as CASSPGADTQYF. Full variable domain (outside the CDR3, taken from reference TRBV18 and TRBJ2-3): NAGVMQNPRHLVRRRGQEARLRCSPMKGHSHVYWYRQLPEEGLKFMVYLQKENIIDESGMPKERFSAEFPKEGPSILRIQQVVRGDSAAYFCASSPGADTQYFGPGTRLTVL.

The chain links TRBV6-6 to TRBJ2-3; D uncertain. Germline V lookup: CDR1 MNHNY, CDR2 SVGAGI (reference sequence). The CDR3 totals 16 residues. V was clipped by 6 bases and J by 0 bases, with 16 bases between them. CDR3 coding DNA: TGTGCCAGCAGGGCGACTTTAGCTGCTAGCACAGATACGCAGTATTTT. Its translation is CASRATLAASTDTQYF.

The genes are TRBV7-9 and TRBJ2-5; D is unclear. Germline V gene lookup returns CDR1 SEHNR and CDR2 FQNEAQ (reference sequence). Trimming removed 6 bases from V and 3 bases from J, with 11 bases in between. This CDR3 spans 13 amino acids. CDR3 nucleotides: TGTGCCAGCAGAATGACCAATAAAGAGACCCAGTACTTC. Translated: CASRMTNKETQYF.